This T cell receptor beta chain was captured by sequencing in a study of CD8 T cells in ankylosing spondylitis. V lost 2 bases, J lost 4 bases, and 13 bases lay in between. Germline CDR1 SGHTA, CDR2 FQGTGA. The length of the CDR3 is 15 residues. There are many counts of this clonotype. It was by quantitative 5'-RACE with molecular barcodes that TCR beta libraries were made. MiXCR, run by TCRdb on the 5' RACE reads, gives a single entry per CDR3 protein. The table records 250,000 or so distinct CDR3 sequences, roughly a quarter of them present only once. The receptor was derived from a male donor with ankylosing spondylitis or in good health (not recorded which). The genes are TRBV7-3 and TRBJ2-3; D may be TRBD1 (6 bases). The sequenced sample was blood, either unsorted or a sorted T cell fraction (not recorded which). CDR3 bases: TGTGCCAGCAGCTTAGAGGGGGAGAGGGCAGATACGCAGTATTTT. Translation gives CASSLEGERADTQYF.